This passage covers 21 T cell receptor beta chains from one sample sequenced in a study of T cell repertoires in cytomegalovirus infection (dated by TCRdb to about 2019). The intended sense of this specimen's treatment or condition label: in vitro stimulation with specific CMV peptide epitopes to enrich CMV-specific T cells. Reads for this sample came from an Illumina HiSeq 1500. TCRdb trimmed the raw reads at Q25, called clones with MiXCR and kept productive beta chains. Here each entry gathers all rows of one CDR3 protein and keeps the most common genes and DNA. This sample gives about 480,000 distinct CDR3 sequences in total; 30% to 40% of them show up just once. The top ten constitute 15% to 20% of the sample. No antigens are known for them. Sequencing was performed on cultured PBMCs, taken from culture after CMV antigen stimulation. The receptors were gathered from a human donor in good health (CMV status not recorded). Some clones in this sample may be carry-over from other donors' samples.

The V call is TRBV2, the J call TRBJ2-3; D is unclear. The V end was cut by 3 bases, the J end by 3 bases, with 7 bases between. Germline CDR1 is SNHLY and CDR2 is FYNNEI. This CDR3 is 13 amino acids long. CDR3 nucleotides: TGTGCCAGCAGTGATTTCTCGACAGATACGCAGTATTTT. This gives the protein CASSDFSTDTQYF. The complete variable domain, with remaining parts taken from reference TRBV2 and TRBJ2-3, reads EPEVTQTPSHQVTQMGQEVILRCVPISNHLYFYWYRQILGQKVEFLVSFYNNEISEKSEIFDDQFSVERPDGSNFTLKIRSTKLEDSAMYFCASSDFSTDTQYFGPGTRLTVL.

In this sample, this clonotype turned up once. The chain has TRBV2 and TRBJ1-1; TRBD1 might be the D (6 bases). CDR1 and CDR2 from the germline V gene are SNHLY and FYNNEI. V lost 3 bases to trimming and J lost 5 bases, with 13 bases between them. This CDR3 spans 14 amino acids. The CDR3 DNA sequence: TGTGCCAGCAGTGACTTGCAGGGGTGGACTGAAGCTTTCTTT. It specifies CASSDLQGWTEAFF.

On this clonotype itself: At one end, the junction sequence differs from germline, possibly due to a read error. The rearrangement links TRBV15 to TRBJ2-3; unclear D gene. The length of the CDR3 is 15 residues. CDR1 is LNHNV, CDR2 YYDKDF, per germline (reference sequence). Here the CDR3 DNA reads TGTGTCACCAGCAGAGATCCTCGAGATACAGATACGCAGTATTTT. It codes for CVTSRDPRDTDTQYF.

The gene calls are TRBV28 and TRBJ1-3; TRBD1 might be the D (6 bases). This CDR3 has 18 amino acids. Germline V CDR1 and CDR2: MDHEN, SYDVKM. V was shortened by 3 bases and J by 1 base, with 19 bases between the two germline ends. The CDR3 bases are TGTGCCAGCAGTTTTACGCTAGGGGGGGCGATTTCTGGAAACACCATATATTTT. This translates into CASSFTLGGAISGNTIYF.

In this sample, this clonotype turned up a few times. The V and J genes are TRBV20-1 and TRBJ2-1, with 7 bases that match TRBD2. The CDR3 is 15 residues long. CDR1 is DFQATT and CDR2 is SNEGSKA in the germline V gene (reference sequence). V was pared by 0 bases and J by 7 bases, with 9 bases of the junction left unmatched. In nucleotides, the CDR3 is TGCAGTGCTAGAGATAATAGCGGGTGGAGGAATGAGCAGTTCTTC. The encoded protein is CSARDNSGWRNEQFF.

The J gene is TRBJ2-3, the V gene TRBV7-3; D unresolved. The CDR3 consists of 15 residues. Germline CDR1 SGHTA, CDR2 FQGTGA. The V and J ends lost 2 bases and 4 bases respectively, with 13 bases between them. DNA of the CDR3: TGTGCCAGCAGCTTATTAGGCAATCAGGCAGATACGCAGTATTTT. Encoded protein: CASSLLGNQADTQYF.

The chain joins TRBV15 to TRBJ2-5, with a tentative D call TRBD2 (6 bases). Trimming cost V 1 base and J 0 bases, with 15 bases left between them. The CDR3 is 17 amino acids. Germline CDR1 reads LNHNV; CDR2 reads YYDKDF (reference sequence). CDR3 DNA sequence: TGTGCCACCAGCAGAGTGGGTAGCGGAGCCTACCAAGAGACCCAGTACTTC. Translating gives CATSRVGSGAYQETQYF. Complete variable domain (other parts from reference TRBV15 and TRBJ2-5): DAMVIQNPRYQVTQFGKPVTLSCSQTLNHNVMYWYQQKSSQAPKLLFHYYDKDFNNEADTPDNFQSRRPNTSFCFLDIRSPGLGDTAMYLCATSRVGSGAYQETQYFGPGTRLLVL.

J is TRBJ2-1 and V is TRBV27, with D possibly being TRBD2 (6 bases). The CDR3 consists of 14 residues. Trimming shortened V by 5 bases and J by 7 bases, and 15 bases separated the two germline ends. Germline V CDR1 and CDR2: MNHEY, SMNVEV (reference sequence). This CDR3 reads CASSPKLGRNEQFF. The CDR3 coding sequence is TGTGCCAGCAGTCCCAAACTAGGGAGGAATGAGCAGTTCTTC.

This clonotype has more than one count but fewer than ten. The CDR3, as DNA: TGTGCCAGCAGCCTACAGTCGAACACTGAAGCTTTCTTT. As protein: CASSLQSNTEAFF. The chain links TRBV12-3 or TRBV12-4 to TRBJ1-1; D gene uncertain. CDR3 length equals 13 residues. Trimming took 6 bases from V and 1 from J, leaving 9 bases between them.

This clonotype has a count of ten or more. The V call is TRBV7-2, the J call TRBJ1-1, with 9 bases identical to TRBD1. Germline lookup yields CDR1 SGHTA and CDR2 FQGNSA. After removal of 0 bases from V and 3 bases from J, the junction contained 2 bases not matched to a gene. The length of the CDR3 is 15 residues. The CDR3 coding sequence is TGTGCCAGCAGCTTAGCTGGGACAGGGTACACTGAAGCTTTCTTT. It is translated as CASSLAGTGYTEAFF.

This clonotype was recorded once. The rearrangement links TRBV29-1 to TRBJ2-7; 8 nucleotides agree with TRBD1. V shed 6 bases and J 4 bases; nucleotides not matched to a gene: 5. The CDR3 extends over 12 amino acids. CDR1 and CDR2 (germline): SQVTM, ANQGSEA. The CDR3 region is CSVRDRGYEQYF. CDR3 DNA: TGCAGCGTCCGCGACAGGGGATACGAGCAGTACTTC.

This clonotype was counted ten times or more. The chain employs TRBV19 and TRBJ2-5, with 8 bases that match TRBD1. The CDR3 is made up of 15 amino acids. Germline V CDR1 and CDR2: LNHDA, SQIVND (reference sequence). The V segment lost 4 bases and the J segment 6 bases; nucleotides outside the gene matches: 10. The DNA for the CDR3 is TGTGCCAGTAGTACCGACAGGGGCGGGCGGAAGACCCAGTACTTC. Translated: CASSTDRGGRKTQYF. Drawing the rest from reference TRBV19 and TRBJ2-5, the complete variable domain is DGGITQSPKYLFRKEGQNVTLSCEQNLNHDAMYWYRQDPGQGLRLIYYSQIVNDFQKGDIAEGYSVSREKKESFPLTVTSAQKNPTAFYLCASSTDRGGRKTQYFGPGTRLLVL.

This clonotype was recorded a few times. This sequence joins TRBV5-6 and TRBJ2-1; D is perhaps TRBD1 or TRBD2 (6 bases each). Germline V CDR1 and CDR2: SGHDT, YYEEEE. Deletions cut 10 bases from V and 4 bases from J, with 18 bases between. The CDR3 runs 14 residues. CDR3 region: CASSPGGGYNEQFF. CDR3 sequence (DNA): TGTGCCTCCTCCCCCGGGGGCGGGTACAATGAGCAGTTCTTC.

The chain joins TRBV6-5 to TRBJ2-7, with D perhaps assigned TRBD1 or TRBD2 (5 bases each). The V end was cut by 2 bases, the J end by 2 bases, with 22 bases between. Per germline, CDR1 MNHEY and CDR2 SVGAGI. The CDR3 extends over 18 amino acids. The CDR3, as DNA: TGTGCCAGCAGTTACACGCCCCCGGGACCAGGACTGCCCTACGAGCAGTACGTC. Translation gives CASSYTPPGPGLPYEQYV.

Notes on this clonotype: Compared with germline, one end of the junction differs, possibly owing to a read error. The chain employs TRBV7-6 and TRBJ2-3; 13 positions agree with TRBD2. The CDR3 totals 16 residues. Germline CDR1 and CDR2: SGHVS and FNYEAQ. The CDR3, as DNA: TGTGCCTGCAGCTACAGAGGACTAGCGGGAGTGAGTGCGCAGTATTTT. Protein: CACSYRGLAGVSAQYF.

V is TRBV12-3 or TRBV12-4 and J is TRBJ2-3; no clear D gene. V gave up 6 bases and J gave up 2 bases, with 6 bases separating them. There are 12 residues in the CDR3. The CDR3 bases are TGTGCCAGCAGGGATAACACAGATACGCAGTATTTT. It is translated as CASRDNTDTQYF.

This clonotype was found many times. CDR3 amino acids: CASSGTGSGQFF. The CDR3 coding sequence is TGTGCCAGCAGCGGGACAGGATCGGGTCAGTTCTTC. This sequence joins TRBV7-2 and TRBJ2-1; 8 bases match TRBD1. Germline V gene data show CDR1 as SGHTA and CDR2 as FQGNSA. This CDR3 has 12 residues. Trimming removed 5 bases from V and 13 bases from J; junction bases left unmatched: 7. Full variable domain (outside the CDR3, taken from reference TRBV7-2 and TRBJ2-1): GAGVSQSPSNKVTEKGKDVELRCDPISGHTALYWYRQSLGQGLEFLIYFQGNSAPDKSGLPSDRFSAERTGGSVSTLTIQRTQQEDSAVYLCASSGTGSGQFFGPGTRLTVL.

J is TRBJ1-5 and V is TRBV10-3; 9 bases map to TRBD1. Trimming removed 2 bases from V and 4 bases from J; junction bases left unmatched: 12. The CDR3 is 18 amino acids. Germline V gene sequence: CDR1 ENHRY, CDR2 SYGVKD. The CDR3 is CAISEGGTGTYGNQPQHF. CDR3 in DNA: TGTGCCATCAGTGAGGGAGGGACAGGGACATATGGGAATCAGCCCCAGCATTTT.

This clonotype occurred a few times. This sequence joins TRBV4-2 and TRBJ1-1; D is unresolved. Germline V gene data show CDR1 as LGHNA and CDR2 as YNFKEQ. This CDR3 is 16 amino acids long. Deletions cut 0 bases from V and 5 bases from J, with 16 bases between. The CDR3 DNA reads TGTGCCAGCAGCCAAGATCAGGCCGGGGTGGGAACTGAAGCTTTCTTT. This sequence encodes CASSQDQAGVGTEAFF.

This clonotype has a handful of counts. The CDR3 region has the DNA TGTGCTAGTGGTTTGGTAGGGAGCGGACAGGGGACTACAGATACGCAGTATTTT. This gives the protein CASGLVGSGQGTTDTQYF. The rearrangement links TRBV12-5 to TRBJ2-3; 9 bases fit TRBD1. CDR3 length: 18 amino acids. Germline CDR1 LGHNT, CDR2 FRNRAP. V dropped 0 bases and J dropped 3; count of bases not matched to a gene: 10.

This clonotype has just a few counts. The CDR3 DNA reads as TGTGCCAGCAGTAAGAGCCTTTATAGCAATCAGCCCCAGCATTTT. The encoded protein is CASSKSLYSNQPQHF. This chain connects TRBV6-5 to TRBJ1-5; D not certain. The germline gives CDR1 MNHEY, CDR2 SVGAGI. This CDR3 spans 15 amino acids. V lost 5 bases, J lost 0 bases, and 11 bases lay in between.